This T cell receptor (beta chain) was profiled in a study of shared clonotypes between healthy human individuals. Findings and caveats of the study: Among donors, sharing of clonotypes was expected to be affected by sequencing depth.

V gave up 8 bases and J gave up 5 bases, with 10 bases separating them. The V gene's germline CDR1 is LNHDA and CDR2 SQIVND (reference sequence). CDR3 length: 12 amino acids. Generated by immunoSEQ multiplex PCR, the TCRdb table keeps only in-frame clones and is missing some. This sample carries 900,000 to 1,200,000 clones, about 80% of them seen once, and the ten largest clones take roughly 0.62%. Every one of the donors was a Caucasian adult that lived in Nashville, Tennessee. On this clone itself: Its antigen is not identified.

The chain joins TRBV19 to TRBJ2-1; D is unclear. The sequencing input was memory CD4+ T cells from PBMCs. Subset here: CD45RA-negative fraction. The TCR sequence derives from a young man in good health. Some clones in this sample may be carry-over from other donors' samples. Here the CDR3 reads CASGSFNNEQFF. In nucleotides, the CDR3 is TGTGCCAGTGGCTCGTTCAACAATGAGCAGTTCTTC.